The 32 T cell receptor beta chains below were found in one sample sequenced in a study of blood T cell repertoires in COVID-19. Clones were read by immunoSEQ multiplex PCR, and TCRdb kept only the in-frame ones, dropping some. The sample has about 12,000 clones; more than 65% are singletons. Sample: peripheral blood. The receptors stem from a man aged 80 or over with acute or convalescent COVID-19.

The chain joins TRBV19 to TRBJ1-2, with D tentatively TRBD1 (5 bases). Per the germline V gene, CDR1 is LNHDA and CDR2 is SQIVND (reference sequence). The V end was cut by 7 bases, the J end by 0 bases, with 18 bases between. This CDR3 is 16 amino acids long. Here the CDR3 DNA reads TGTGCCAGTAAGGTGACAGTTGGCGTAGCTAACTATGGCTACACCTTC. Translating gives CASKVTVGVANYGYTF.

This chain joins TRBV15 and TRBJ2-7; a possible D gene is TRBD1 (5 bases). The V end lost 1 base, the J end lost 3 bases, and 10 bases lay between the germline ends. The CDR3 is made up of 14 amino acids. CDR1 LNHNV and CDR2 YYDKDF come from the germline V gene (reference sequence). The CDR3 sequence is CATSRGVQGYEQYF. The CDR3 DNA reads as TGTGCCACCAGCAGAGGTGTCCAGGGCTACGAGCAGTACTTC.

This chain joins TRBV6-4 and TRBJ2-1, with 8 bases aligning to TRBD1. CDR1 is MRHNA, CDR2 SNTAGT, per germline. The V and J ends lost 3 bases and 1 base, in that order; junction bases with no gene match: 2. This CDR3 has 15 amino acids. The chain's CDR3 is CASSEQGVSYNEQFF. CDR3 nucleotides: TGTGCCAGCAGTGAACAGGGGGTTTCCTACAATGAGCAGTTCTTC.

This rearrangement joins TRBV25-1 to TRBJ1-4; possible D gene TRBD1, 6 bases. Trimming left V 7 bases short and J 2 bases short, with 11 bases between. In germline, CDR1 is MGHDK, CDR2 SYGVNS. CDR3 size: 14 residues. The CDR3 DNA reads TGTGCCAGCACTACAGGGCTGACTAATGAAAAACTGTTTTTT. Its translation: CASTTGLTNEKLFF.

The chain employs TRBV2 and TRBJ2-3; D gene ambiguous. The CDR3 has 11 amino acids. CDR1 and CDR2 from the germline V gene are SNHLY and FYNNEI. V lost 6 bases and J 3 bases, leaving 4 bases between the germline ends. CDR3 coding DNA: TGTGCCAGCAGGGAGACAGATACGCAGTATTTT. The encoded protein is CASRETDTQYF.

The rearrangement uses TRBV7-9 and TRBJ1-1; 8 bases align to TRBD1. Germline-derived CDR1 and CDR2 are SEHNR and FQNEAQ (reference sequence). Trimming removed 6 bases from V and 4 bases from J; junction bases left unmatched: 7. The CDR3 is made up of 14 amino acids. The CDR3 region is CASSQGAQGTEAFF. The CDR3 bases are TGTGCCAGCAGTCAGGGGGCGCAGGGCACTGAAGCTTTCTTT.

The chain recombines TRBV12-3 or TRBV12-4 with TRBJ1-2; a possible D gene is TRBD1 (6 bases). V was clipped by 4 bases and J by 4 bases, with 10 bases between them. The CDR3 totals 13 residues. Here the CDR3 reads CASSSGTTYGYTF. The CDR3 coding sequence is TGTGCCAGCAGTTCCGGGACAACCTATGGCTACACCTTC.

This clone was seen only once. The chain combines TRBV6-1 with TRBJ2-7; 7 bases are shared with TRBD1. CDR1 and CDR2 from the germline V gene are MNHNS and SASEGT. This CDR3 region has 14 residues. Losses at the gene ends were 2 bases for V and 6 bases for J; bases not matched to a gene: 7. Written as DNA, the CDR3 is TGTGCCAGCAGTGAACAGGACAGGTCGGGCGAGCAGTACTTC. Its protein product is CASSEQDRSGEQYF.

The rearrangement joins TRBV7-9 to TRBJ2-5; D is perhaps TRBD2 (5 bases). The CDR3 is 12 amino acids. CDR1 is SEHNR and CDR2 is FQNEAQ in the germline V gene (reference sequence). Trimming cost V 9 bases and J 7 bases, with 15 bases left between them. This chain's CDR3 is CASASPEGTQYF. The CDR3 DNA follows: TGTGCCAGTGCTAGCCCAGAGGGGACCCAGTACTTC. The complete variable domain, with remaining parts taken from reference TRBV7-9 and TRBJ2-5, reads DTGVSQNPRHKITKRGQNVTFRCDPISEHNRLYWYRQTLGQGPEFLTYFQNEAQLEKSRLLSDRFSAERPKGSFSTLEIQRTEQGDSAMYLCASASPEGTQYFGPGTRLLVL.

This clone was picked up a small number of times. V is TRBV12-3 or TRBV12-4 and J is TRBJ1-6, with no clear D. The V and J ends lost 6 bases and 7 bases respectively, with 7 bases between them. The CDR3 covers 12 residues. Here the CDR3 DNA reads TGTGCCAGCAGGATTCAGAATTCACCCCTCCACTTT. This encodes CASRIQNSPLHF.

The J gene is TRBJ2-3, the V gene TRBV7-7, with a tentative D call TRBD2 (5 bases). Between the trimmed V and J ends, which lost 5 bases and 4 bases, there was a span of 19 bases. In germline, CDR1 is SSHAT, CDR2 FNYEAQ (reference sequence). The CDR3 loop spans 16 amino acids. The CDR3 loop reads CASSLSPGMGADTQYF. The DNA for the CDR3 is TGTGCCAGCAGCCTAAGCCCGGGGATGGGTGCAGATACGCAGTATTTT.

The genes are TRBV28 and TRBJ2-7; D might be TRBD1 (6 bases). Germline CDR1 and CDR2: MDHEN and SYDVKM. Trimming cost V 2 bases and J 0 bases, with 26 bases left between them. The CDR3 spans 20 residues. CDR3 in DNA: TGTGCCAGCAGTTTAAGACAACCCCTGAGGAGTCAGGGGAGCTCCTACGAGCAGTACTTC. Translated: CASSLRQPLRSQGSSYEQYF.

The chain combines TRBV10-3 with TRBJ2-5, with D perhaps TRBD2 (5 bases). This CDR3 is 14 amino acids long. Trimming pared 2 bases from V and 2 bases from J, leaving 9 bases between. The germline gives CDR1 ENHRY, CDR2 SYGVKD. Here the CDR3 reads CAISEGAEQETQYF. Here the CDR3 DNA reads TGTGCCATCAGTGAGGGAGCGGAACAAGAGACCCAGTACTTC.

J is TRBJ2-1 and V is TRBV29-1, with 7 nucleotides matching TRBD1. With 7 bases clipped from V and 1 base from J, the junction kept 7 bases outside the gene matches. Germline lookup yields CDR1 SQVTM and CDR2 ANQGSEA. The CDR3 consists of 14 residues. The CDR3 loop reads CSAKQGWSYNEQFF. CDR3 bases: TGCAGCGCCAAACAGGGGTGGTCCTACAATGAGCAGTTCTTC.

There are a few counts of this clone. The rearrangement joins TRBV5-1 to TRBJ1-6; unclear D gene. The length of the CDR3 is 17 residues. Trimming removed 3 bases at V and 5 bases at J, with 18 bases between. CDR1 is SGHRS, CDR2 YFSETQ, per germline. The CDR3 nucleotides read TGCGCCAGCAGCTACGGCGCTGACATGCCGGATAATTCACCCCTCCACTTT. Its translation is CASSYGADMPDNSPLHF.

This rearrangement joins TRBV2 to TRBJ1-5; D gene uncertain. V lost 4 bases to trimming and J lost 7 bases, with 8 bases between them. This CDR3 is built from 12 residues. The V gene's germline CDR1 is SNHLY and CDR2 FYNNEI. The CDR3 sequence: CASSVLLQPQHF. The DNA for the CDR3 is TGTGCCAGCAGTGTTCTTCTGCAGCCCCAGCATTTT.

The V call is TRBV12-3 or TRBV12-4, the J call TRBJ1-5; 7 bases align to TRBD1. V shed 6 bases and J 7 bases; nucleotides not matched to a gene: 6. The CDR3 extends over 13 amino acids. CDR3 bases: TGTGCCAGCAGCGGGAGGGGGCGACAGCCCCAGCATTTT. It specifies CASSGRGRQPQHF.

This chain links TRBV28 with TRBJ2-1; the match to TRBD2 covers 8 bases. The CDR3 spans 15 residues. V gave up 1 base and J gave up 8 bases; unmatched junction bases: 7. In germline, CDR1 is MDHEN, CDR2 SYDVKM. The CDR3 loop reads CASSLSAGARDEQFF. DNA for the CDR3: TGTGCCAGCAGTTTATCAGCGGGGGCCCGGGATGAGCAGTTCTTC. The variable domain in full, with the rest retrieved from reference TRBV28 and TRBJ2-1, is DVKVTQSSRYLVKRTGEKVFLECVQDMDHENMFWYRQDPGLGLRLIYFSYDVKMKEKGDIPEGYSVSREKKERFSLILESASTNQTSMYLCASSLSAGARDEQFFGPGTRLTVL.

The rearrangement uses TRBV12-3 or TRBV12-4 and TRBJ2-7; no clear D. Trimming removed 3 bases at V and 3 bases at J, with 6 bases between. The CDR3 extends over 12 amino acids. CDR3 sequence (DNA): TGTGCCAGCAGTTTGGCAGACTACGAGCAGTACTTC. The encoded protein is CASSLADYEQYF.

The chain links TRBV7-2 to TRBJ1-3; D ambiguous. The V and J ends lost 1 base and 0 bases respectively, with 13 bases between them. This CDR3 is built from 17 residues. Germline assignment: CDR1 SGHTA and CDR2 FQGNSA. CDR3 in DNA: TGTGCCAGCAGCTTAGGTGGAGGCGCTAACTCTGGAAACACCATATATTTT. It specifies CASSLGGGANSGNTIYF. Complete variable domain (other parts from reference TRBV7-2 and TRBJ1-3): GAGVSQSPSNKVTEKGKDVELRCDPISGHTALYWYRQSLGQGLEFLIYFQGNSAPDKSGLPSDRFSAERTGGSVSTLTIQRTQQEDSAVYLCASSLGGGANSGNTIYFGEGSWLTVV.

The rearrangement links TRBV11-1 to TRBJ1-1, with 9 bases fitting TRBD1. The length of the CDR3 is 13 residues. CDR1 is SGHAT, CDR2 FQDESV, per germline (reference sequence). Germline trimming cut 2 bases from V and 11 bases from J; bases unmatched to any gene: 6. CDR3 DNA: TGTGCCAGCAGCTTAACAGGGGGCTCTTCCGCTTTCTTT. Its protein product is CASSLTGGSSAFF.

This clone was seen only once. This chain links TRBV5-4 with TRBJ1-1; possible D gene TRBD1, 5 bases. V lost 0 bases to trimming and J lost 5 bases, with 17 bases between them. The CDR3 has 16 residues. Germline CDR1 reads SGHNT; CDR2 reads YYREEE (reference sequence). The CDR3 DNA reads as TGTGCCAGCAGCTTGGACCTCCTAAACCGGGGGACTGAAGCTTTCTTT. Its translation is CASSLDLLNRGTEAFF.

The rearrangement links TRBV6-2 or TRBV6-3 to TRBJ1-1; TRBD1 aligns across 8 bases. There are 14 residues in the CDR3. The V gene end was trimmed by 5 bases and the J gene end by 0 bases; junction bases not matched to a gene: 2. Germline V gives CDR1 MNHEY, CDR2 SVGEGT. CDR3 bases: TGTGCCAGCAGTCCGGGACAGGTGAACACTGAAGCTTTCTTT. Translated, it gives CASSPGQVNTEAFF.

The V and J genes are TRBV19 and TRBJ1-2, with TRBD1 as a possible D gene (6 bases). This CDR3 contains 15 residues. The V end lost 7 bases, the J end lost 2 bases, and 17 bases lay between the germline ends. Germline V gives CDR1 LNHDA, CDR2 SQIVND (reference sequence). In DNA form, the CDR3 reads TGTGCCAGTAATAATCGGGGGGCGCGGAACTATGGCTACACCTTC. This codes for CASNNRGARNYGYTF.

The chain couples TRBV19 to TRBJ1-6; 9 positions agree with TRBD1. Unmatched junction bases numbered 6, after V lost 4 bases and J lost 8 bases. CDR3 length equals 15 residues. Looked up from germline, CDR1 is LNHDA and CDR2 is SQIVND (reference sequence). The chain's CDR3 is CASSTGQGLDSPLHF. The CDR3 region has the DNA TGTGCCAGTAGTACGGGACAGGGTCTGGATTCACCCCTCCACTTT.

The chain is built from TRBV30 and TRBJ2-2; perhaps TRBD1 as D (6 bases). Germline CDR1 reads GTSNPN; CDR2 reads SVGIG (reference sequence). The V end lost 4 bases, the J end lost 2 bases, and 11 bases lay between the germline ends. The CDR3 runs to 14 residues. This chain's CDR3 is CAWTGTLNTGELFF. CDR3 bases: TGTGCCTGGACCGGGACACTCAACACCGGGGAGCTGTTTTTT.

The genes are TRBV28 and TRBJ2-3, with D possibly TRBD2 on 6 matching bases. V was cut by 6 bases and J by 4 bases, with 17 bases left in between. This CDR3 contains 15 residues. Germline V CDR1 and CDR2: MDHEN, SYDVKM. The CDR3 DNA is TGTGCCAGCAGGGACCGGGACTCCCCCTCAGATACGCAGTATTTT. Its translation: CASRDRDSPSDTQYF. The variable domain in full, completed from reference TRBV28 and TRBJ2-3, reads DVKVTQSSRYLVKRTGEKVFLECVQDMDHENMFWYRQDPGLGLRLIYFSYDVKMKEKGDIPEGYSVSREKKERFSLILESASTNQTSMYLCASRDRDSPSDTQYFGPGTRLTVL.

CDR3 residues: CASSFRRGAGEETQYF. CDR3 nucleotides: TGTGCCAGTAGTTTCCGCCGAGGAGCGGGCGAAGAGACCCAGTACTTC. The chain joins TRBV19 to TRBJ2-5, with D perhaps matching TRBD2 (6 bases). Per the germline V gene, CDR1 is LNHDA and CDR2 is SQIVND (reference sequence). The CDR3 runs to 16 residues. Trimming left V 5 bases short and J 3 bases short, with 19 bases between.

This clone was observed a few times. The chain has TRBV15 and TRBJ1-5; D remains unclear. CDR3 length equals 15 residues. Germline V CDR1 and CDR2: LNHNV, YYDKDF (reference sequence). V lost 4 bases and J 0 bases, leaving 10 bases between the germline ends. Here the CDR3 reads CATSTDIYSNQPQHF. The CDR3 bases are TGTGCCACCAGCACCGACATCTATAGCAATCAGCCCCAGCATTTT.

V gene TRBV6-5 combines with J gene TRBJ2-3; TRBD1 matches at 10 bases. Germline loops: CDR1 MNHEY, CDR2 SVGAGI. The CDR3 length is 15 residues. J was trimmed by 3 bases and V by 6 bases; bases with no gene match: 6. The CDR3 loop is CASRKTGGATDTQYF. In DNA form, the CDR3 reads TGTGCCAGCAGGAAGACAGGGGGCGCGACAGATACGCAGTATTTT.

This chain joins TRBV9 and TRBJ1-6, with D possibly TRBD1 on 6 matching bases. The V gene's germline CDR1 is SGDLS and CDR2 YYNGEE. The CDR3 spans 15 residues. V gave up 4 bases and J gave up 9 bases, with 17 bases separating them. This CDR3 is CASSPTGQPGSPLHF. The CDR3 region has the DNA TGTGCCAGCAGCCCAACAGGACAGCCGGGTTCACCCCTCCACTTT. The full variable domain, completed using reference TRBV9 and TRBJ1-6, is DSGVTQTPKHLITATGQRVTLRCSPRSGDLSVYWYQQSLDQGLQFLIQYYNGEERAKGNILERFSAQQFPDLHSELNLSSLELGDSALYFCASSPTGQPGSPLHFGNGTRLTVT.

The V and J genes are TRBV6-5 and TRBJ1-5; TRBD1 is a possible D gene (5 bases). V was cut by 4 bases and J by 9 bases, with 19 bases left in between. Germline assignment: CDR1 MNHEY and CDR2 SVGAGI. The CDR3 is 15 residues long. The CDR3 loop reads CASSSQGASPRPQHF. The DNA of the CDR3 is TGTGCCAGCAGTTCCCAGGGTGCCTCCCCCAGGCCCCAGCATTTT.